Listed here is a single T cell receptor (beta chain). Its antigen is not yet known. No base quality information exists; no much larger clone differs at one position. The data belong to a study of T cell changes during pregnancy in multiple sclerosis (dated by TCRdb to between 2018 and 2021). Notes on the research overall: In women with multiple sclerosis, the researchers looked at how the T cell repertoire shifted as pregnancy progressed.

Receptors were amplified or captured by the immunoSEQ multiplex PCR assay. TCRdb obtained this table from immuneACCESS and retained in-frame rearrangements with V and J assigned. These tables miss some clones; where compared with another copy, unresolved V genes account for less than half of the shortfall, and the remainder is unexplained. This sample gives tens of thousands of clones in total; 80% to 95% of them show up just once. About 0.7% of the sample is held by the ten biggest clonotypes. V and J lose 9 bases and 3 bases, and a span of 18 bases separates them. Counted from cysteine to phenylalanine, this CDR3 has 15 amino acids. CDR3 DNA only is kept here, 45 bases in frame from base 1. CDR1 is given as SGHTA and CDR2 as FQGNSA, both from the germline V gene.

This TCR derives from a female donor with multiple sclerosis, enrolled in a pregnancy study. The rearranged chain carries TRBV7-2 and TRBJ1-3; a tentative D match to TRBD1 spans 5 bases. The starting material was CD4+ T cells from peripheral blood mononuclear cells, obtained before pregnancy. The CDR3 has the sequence CASLRTFFFGNTIYF. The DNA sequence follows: TGTGCCAGTCTGAGGACATTTTTCTTTGGAAACACCATATATTTT. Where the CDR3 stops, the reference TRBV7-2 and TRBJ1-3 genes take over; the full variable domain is GAGVSQSPSNKVTEKGKDVELRCDPISGHTALYWYRQSLGQGLEFLIYFQGNSAPDKSGLPSDRFSAERTGGSVSTLTIQRTQQEDSAVYLCASLRTFFFGNTIYFGEGSWLTVV.